A selection of T cell receptor beta chains follows, all from one sample in a study of blood T cell repertoires in COVID-19. Assay used: immunoSEQ multiplex PCR; TCRdb lists only in-frame clones, some missing. Among 70,000 to 100,000 clones listed, 80% to 90% were seen once. Sequences were obtained from peripheral blood. These receptors were taken from an elderly man with active or convalescent COVID-19. Each CDR3 is given with its conserved first and last residue. D genes are given only for firm matches. For some rows the clone size is stated as once, few or many, or as a class when expanded; others skip it.

D gene | CDR3 length | J gene | clone size | V gene | CDR3 protein | CDR3 DNA
TRBD1 | 17 | TRBJ1-3 | - | TRBV30 | CAWTNRREGAFGNTIYF | TGTGCCTGGACAAATCGACGAGAGGGGGCATTTGGAAACACCATATATTTT
- | 13 | TRBJ1-1 | - | TRBV2 | CASRRDWRTEAFF | TGTGCCAGCAGGAGGGACTGGCGCACTGAAGCTTTCTTT
TRBD2 | 17 | TRBJ2-1 | - | TRBV9 | CASSVGLAGGAYNEQFF | TGTGCCAGCAGCGTAGGACTAGCGGGAGGTGCCTACAATGAGCAGTTCTTC
- | 15 | TRBJ1-1 | - | TRBV7-2 | CASSLNRIPNTEAFF | TGTGCCAGCAGCTTGAACAGGATACCGAACACTGAAGCTTTCTTT
TRBD1 | 14 | TRBJ2-7 | - | TRBV6-2/TRBV6-3 | CASSYLGQGYEQYF | TGTGCCAGCAGTTACTTGGGACAGGGATACGAGCAGTACTTC
- | 13 | TRBJ1-1 | - | TRBV10-3 | CAIRPVGGTEAFF | TGTGCCATCAGACCTGTAGGGGGCACTGAAGCTTTCTTT
- | 12 | TRBJ1-2 | - | TRBV3-1/TRBV3-2 | CASSHAGGGYTF | TGTGCCAGCAGCCATGCCGGCGGGGGCTACACCTTC
- | 18 | TRBJ1-2 | - | TRBV4-1 | CASSQGLTRQAINYGYTF | TGCGCCAGCAGCCAAGGATTAACCAGGCAGGCGATCAACTATGGCTACACCTTC
TRBD2 | 13 | TRBJ2-1 | - | TRBV5-1 | CASSWTSGGEQFF | TGCGCCAGCAGCTGGACTAGCGGTGGTGAGCAGTTCTTC
- | 14 | TRBJ2-6 | few | TRBV6-5 | CASRSSSGANVLTF | TGTGCCAGCAGATCGAGCTCTGGGGCCAACGTCCTGACTTTC
- | 14 | TRBJ2-7 | - | TRBV5-1 | CASSLGRATYEQYF | TGCGCCAGCAGCTTGGGGAGGGCTACCTACGAGCAGTACTTC
- | 15 | TRBJ2-3 | - | TRBV2 | CASSFIGGGTDTQYF | TGTGCCAGCAGCTTCATCGGGGGTGGCACAGATACGCAGTATTTT
- | 14 | TRBJ1-5 | once | TRBV5-1 | CARSLGGGNQPQHF | TGCGCCCGCAGCTTGGGGGGGGGAAATCAGCCCCAGCATTTT
- | 14 | TRBJ1-2 | - | TRBV6-1 | CASSEVGGADGYTF | TGTGCCAGCAGTGAAGTCGGTGGAGCGGATGGCTACACCTTC
- | 17 | TRBJ2-6 | - | TRBV7-3 | CASSLEDAGSGANVLTF | TGTGCCAGCAGCCTCGAGGACGCAGGGTCTGGGGCCAACGTCCTGACTTTC
TRBD2 | 15 | TRBJ2-3 | - | TRBV2 | CASSEPGTSGSSQYF | TGTGCCAGCAGTGAGCCCGGGACTAGCGGGTCTTCGCAGTATTTT
- | 15 | TRBJ2-2 | - | TRBV4-2 | CASSQDRDWGGELFF | TGTGCCAGCAGCCAAGATCGGGACTGGGGCGGGGAGCTGTTTTTT
- | 16 | TRBJ2-1 | - | TRBV5-1 | CASSLAGGGGYNEQFF | TGCGCCAGCAGCTTGGCCGGGGGTGGGGGATACAATGAGCAGTTCTTC
TRBD2 | 15 | TRBJ2-2 | - | TRBV5-1 | CASSLVAGGTGELFF | TGCGCCAGCAGCTTGGTTGCGGGAGGAACCGGGGAGCTGTTTTTT
TRBD1 | 18 | TRBJ2-5 | - | TRBV5-8 | CASSFVVFGQGRAETQYF | TGTGCCAGCAGCTTCGTCGTTTTCGGACAGGGTCGGGCAGAGACCCAGTACTTC
TRBD2 | 16 | TRBJ2-3 | - | TRBV5-8 | CASSFGRLAVTDTQYF | TGTGCCAGCAGCTTTGGTCGACTAGCGGTGACAGATACGCAGTATTTT
TRBD1 | 16 | TRBJ2-5 | - | TRBV2 | CASRDRGPTYQETQYF | TGTGCCAGCAGGGACAGGGGACCGACTTACCAAGAGACCCAGTACTTC
TRBD2 | 14 | TRBJ2-7 | once | TRBV7-9 | CASSLETSGYEQYF | TGTGCCAGCAGCTTAGAGACTAGCGGGTACGAGCAGTACTTC
TRBD1 | 17 | TRBJ1-4 | - | TRBV25-1 | CASSGWNDRGRSEKLFF | TGTGCCAGCAGTGGGTGGAACGACAGGGGAAGAAGTGAAAAACTGTTTTTT
TRBD2 | 15 | TRBJ2-5 | - | TRBV5-4 | CASKHSTSLSETQYF | TGTGCCAGCAAACACTCGACTAGCCTCTCAGAGACCCAGTACTTC
TRBD1 | 12 | TRBJ1-2 | few | TRBV7-8 | CASSRTGHGYTF | TGTGCCAGCAGCCGGACAGGACATGGCTACACCTTC
- | 15 | TRBJ2-7 | - | TRBV5-4 | CASSSRDLISYEQYF | TGTGCCAGCAGCAGCCGGGACTTAATCTCCTACGAGCAGTACTTC
TRBD1 | 15 | TRBJ1-5 | - | TRBV27 | CASSSQGYYNQPQHF | TGTGCCAGCAGTTCACAGGGGTACTACAATCAGCCCCAGCATTTT
TRBD2 | 15 | TRBJ2-7 | few | TRBV5-1 | CASSFGIGTTYEQYF | TGCGCCAGCAGCTTTGGTATCGGGACTACCTACGAGCAGTACTTC
TRBD2 | 20 | TRBJ2-1 | - | TRBV4-1 | CASSVPATSGSMGSYNEQFF | TGCGCCAGCAGCGTCCCAGCCACTAGCGGGAGTATGGGGTCCTACAATGAGCAGTTCTTC
TRBD2 | 15 | TRBJ2-5 | - | TRBV5-1 | CASSLDGLSGRASDF | TGCGCCAGCAGCTTGGACGGGTTGAGCGGGAGGGCTTCGGACTTC
- | 12 | TRBJ2-7 | few | TRBV11-1 | CASSLAVGQLYF | TGTGCCAGCAGCTTAGCCGTGGGACAACTGTACTTC
TRBD2 | 14 | TRBJ2-7 | once | TRBV7-2 | CASRTGGTPAEQYF | TGTGCCAGCCGAACGGGAGGGACGCCTGCCGAGCAGTACTTC
- | 11 | TRBJ2-1 | - | TRBV19 | CASAQGDEQFF | TGTGCCAGTGCCCAGGGCGATGAGCAGTTCTTC
- | 15 | TRBJ1-1 | - | TRBV5-4 | CASSLAVWQETEAFF | TGTGCCAGCAGCTTGGCTGTGTGGCAGGAAACTGAAGCTTTCTTT
- | 11 | TRBJ2-1 | - | TRBV21-1 | CASSTTGSRFF | TGTGCCAGCAGCACCACAGGGAGTCGGTTCTTC
- | 12 | TRBJ1-3 | - | TRBV29-1 | CSVNDLGNTIYF | TGCAGCGTTAATGATCTAGGAAACACCATATATTTT
- | 12 | TRBJ2-7 | - | TRBV12-3/TRBV12-4 | CASSSGFSEQYF | TGTGCCAGCAGTTCAGGGTTTAGCGAGCAGTACTTC
- | 14 | TRBJ1-1 | - | TRBV3-1/TRBV3-2 | CASRPGGGGTEAFF | TGTGCCAGCCGACCGGGGGGCGGGGGCACTGAAGCTTTCTTT
- | 13 | TRBJ1-3 | - | TRBV7-3 | CASSSREGGTIYF | TGTGCCAGCAGCTCAAGGGAGGGAGGCACCATATATTTT
- | 13 | TRBJ1-6 | - | TRBV30 | CAWTLHSNSPLHF | TGTGCCTGGACCCTCCACAGCAATTCACCCCTCCACTTT
- | 14 | TRBJ2-7 | - | TRBV11-2 | CASNPLAPGYEQYF | TGTGCCAGCAACCCCCTGGCCCCGGGTTACGAGCAGTACTTC
- | 14 | TRBJ2-1 | - | TRBV10-3 | CAIMGASETNEQFF | TGTGCCATCATGGGTGCGAGCGAAACAAATGAGCAGTTCTTC
- | 13 | TRBJ1-2 | - | TRBV3-1/TRBV3-2 | CASSQDSYYGYTF | TGTGCCAGCAGCCAAGACAGTTACTATGGCTACACCTTC
- | 12 | TRBJ1-3 | many | TRBV12-3/TRBV12-4 | CASSLTRMTIYF | TGTGCCAGCAGTTTAACACGAATGACCATATATTTT
TRBD1 | 14 | TRBJ2-1 | - | TRBV7-2 | CASSSRQGYNEQFF | TGTGCCAGCAGTAGCCGACAGGGTTACAATGAGCAGTTCTTC
TRBD1 | 14 | TRBJ1-2 | - | TRBV28 | CASKGTAGLYGYTF | TGTGCCAGCAAGGGGACAGCAGGACTCTATGGCTACACCTTC
- | 12 | TRBJ1-1 | - | TRBV19 | CASARVGTEAFF | TGTGCCAGTGCCCGGGTGGGCACTGAAGCTTTCTTT
- | 11 | TRBJ1-2 | - | TRBV20-1 | CSATGGAGYTF | TGCAGTGCTACTGGGGGCGCGGGCTACACCTTC
TRBD1 | 14 | TRBJ2-3 | - | TRBV5-6 | CASSFTQGIDTQYF | TGTGCCAGCAGCTTCACACAGGGGATAGATACGCAGTATTTT
- | 16 | TRBJ2-2 | - | TRBV9 | CASSVGYRANTGELFF | TGTGCCAGCAGCGTAGGTTACAGAGCGAACACCGGGGAGCTGTTTTTT